The rows below give T cell receptor beta chains drawn from one sample of a study of tumor-infiltrating lymphocytes in primary liver carcinoma. TCRdb reprocessed the multiplex PCR reads with MiXCR, giving one entry per CDR3 protein. The table lists 150,000 to 200,000 distinct CDR3 sequences, about 60% of them singletons. Input material: peripheral blood. The receptors originated from a man between 40 and 49 years old with primary liver carcinoma and hepatitis B virus infection. The CDR3 runs from the conserved cysteine through the conserved F or W. D genes are given only for firm matches. Only some rows state a clone size, as once, few, many or a class for expanded clones.

v_call,d_call,j_call,clone_size,cdr3_aa,cdr3_nt
TRBV12-3/TRBV12-4,TRBD2,TRBJ2-7,.,CASSLAGYSYEQYF,TGTGCCAGTAGTTTAGCGGGATACTCATACGAGCAGTACTTC
TRBV12-5,TRBD1,TRBJ1-1,many,CASGLGQGEAFF,TGTGCTAGTGGTTTAGGACAGGGCGAGGCTTTCTTT
TRBV6-5,.,TRBJ1-5,.,CASGTFKGQPQHF,TGTGCCAGCGGGACTTTCAAGGGGCAGCCCCAGCATTTT
TRBV12-3/TRBV12-4,TRBD2,TRBJ2-1,.,CASSPGLAEGNEQFF,TGTGCCAGCAGCCCTGGACTAGCGGAAGGGAATGAGCAGTTCTTC
TRBV5-6,.,TRBJ1-5,.,CASSLRASNQPQHF,TGTGCCAGCAGCTTGCGGGCGAGCAATCAGCCCCAGCATTTT
TRBV11-2,.,TRBJ1-6,many,CASSLRNSPLHF,TGTGCCAGCAGCCTAAGGAATTCACCCCTCCACTTT
TRBV10-3,.,TRBJ1-1,.,CAISESGKGMNTEAFF,TGTGCCATCAGTGAGTCGGGAAAGGGGATGAACACTGAAGCTTTCTTT
TRBV12-3/TRBV12-4,TRBD2,TRBJ2-3,.,CASSTSGTDTQYF,TGTGCCAGCAGTACTAGCGGCACAGATACGCAGTATTTT
TRBV12-3/TRBV12-4,TRBD2,TRBJ2-1,.,CASRAELGLAEYNEQFF,TGTGCCAGCAGGGCTGAGTTGGGACTAGCGGAATACAATGAGCAGTTCTTC
TRBV11-3,.,TRBJ2-7,many,CASSLDSRGEQYF,TGTGCCAGCAGCTTAGATTCTAGAGGGGAGCAGTACTTC
TRBV4-1,TRBD2,TRBJ2-7,.,CASSQVISGLAGRYEQYF,TGCGCCAGCAGCCAAGTAATCTCGGGACTAGCGGGTCGCTACGAGCAGTACTTC
TRBV12-3/TRBV12-4,.,TRBJ1-1,.,CASTAWGEAFF,TGTGCCAGCACCGCCTGGGGTGAAGCTTTCTTT
TRBV11-2,TRBD2,TRBJ2-7,.,CASSPGTSGRARTSF,TGTGCCAGCAGCCCAGGGACTAGCGGGAGGGCCCGAACAAGCTTC
TRBV7-9,.,TRBJ2-5,few,CASSPVEETQYF,TGTGCCAGCAGCCCCGTCGAGGAGACCCAGTACTTC
TRBV5-4,TRBD1,TRBJ1-4,once,CASSFGQEKLFF,TGTGCCAGCAGCTTTGGACAGGAGAAACTGTTTTTT
TRBV10-3,.,TRBJ2-2,.,CASRTDGNTGELFF,TGTGCCAGTCGAACGGACGGGAACACCGGGGAGCTGTTTTTT
TRBV30,TRBD2,TRBJ2-1,.,CAWSVLAGNDEQFF,TGTGCCTGGAGTGTACTAGCGGGGAACGATGAGCAGTTCTTC
TRBV12-3/TRBV12-4,.,TRBJ2-2,once,CASTGGGELFF,TGTGCCAGCACCGGGGGAGGGGAGCTGTTTTTT
TRBV29-1,TRBD1,TRBJ1-6,.,CSVGDLETGGDNSPLHF,TGCAGCGTTGGAGATCTCGAGACAGGGGGGGATAATTCACCCCTCCACTTT
TRBV12-3/TRBV12-4,TRBD2,TRBJ2-7,few,CASSGGTSGSYEQYF,TGTGCCAGCAGTGGGGGGACTAGCGGATCCTACGAGCAGTACTTC
TRBV6-5,.,TRBJ2-3,.,CASSYDLAKASTDTQYF,TGTGCCAGCAGTTACGATCTAGCGAAAGCTAGCACAGATACGCAGTATTTT
TRBV6-6,.,TRBJ2-2,few,CASSPINTGELFF,TGTGCCAGCAGTCCCATTAACACCGGGGAGCTGTTTTTT
TRBV6-1,TRBD2,TRBJ2-1,once,CASSPPGGGTYYNEQFF,TGTGCCAGCAGTCCCCCGGGGGGGGGAACTTACTACAATGAGCAGTTCTTC
TRBV4-2,.,TRBJ2-3,few,CASSQTDRLDTQYF,TGTGCCAGCAGCCAAACAGATAGGCTAGATACACAGTATTTT
TRBV29-1,TRBD2,TRBJ2-3,few,CSLLAESTDTQYF,TGCAGCCTACTAGCGGAAAGCACAGATACGCAGTATTTT
TRBV29-1,.,TRBJ2-3,.,CRVVQDTQYF,TGCAGAGTTGTTCAAGATACGCAGTATTTT
TRBV12-5,.,TRBJ2-1,.,CASGRLGHPEQFF,TGTGCTAGTGGTCGACTAGGGCACCCCGAGCAGTTCTTC
TRBV29-1,.,TRBJ1-1,.,CSVDLGRAVNTEAFF,TGCAGCGTTGATTTGGGCAGAGCCGTTAACACTGAAGCTTTCTTT